This T cell receptor beta chain was recovered during a study of control samples from healthy donors and cancer patients (dated by TCRdb to 2019 to 2021). The library was obtained by the immunoSEQ multiplex PCR assay. In TCRdb, the immuneACCESS table is reduced to in-frame sequences with V and J assigned. These tables do not hold every clone; where another copy was compared, an unresolved V gene accounts for under half, and the others remain unexplained. Counted in this sample were 20,000 to 25,000 clones; 85% of them appeared once. The ten largest make up around 38% of the sample. With respect to this clone: The antigen this receptor binds is unknown. Within one base of it there is no much larger clone, and no base qualities were kept.

From cysteine to phenylalanine, the CDR3 is 14 amino acids long. The CDR3 DNA has 42 bases and is translated from base 1. Trimming costs V 5 bases and J 3 bases, and their ends lie 12 bases apart. Reading the germline V gene (reference sequence) gives CDR1 LNHDA and CDR2 SQIVND. The sequence derives from a man aged 55 to 70 with head and neck cancer. This receptor chain uses TRBV19 and TRBJ2-3, with the D call perhaps TRBD1 or TRBD2, as 6 bases match in each case. The sample taken for sequencing was PBMCs. Here the CDR3 is given as CASSPEGGTDTQYF. The DNA sequence follows: TGTGCCAGTAGTCCCGAGGGGGGAACAGATACGCAGTATTTT.